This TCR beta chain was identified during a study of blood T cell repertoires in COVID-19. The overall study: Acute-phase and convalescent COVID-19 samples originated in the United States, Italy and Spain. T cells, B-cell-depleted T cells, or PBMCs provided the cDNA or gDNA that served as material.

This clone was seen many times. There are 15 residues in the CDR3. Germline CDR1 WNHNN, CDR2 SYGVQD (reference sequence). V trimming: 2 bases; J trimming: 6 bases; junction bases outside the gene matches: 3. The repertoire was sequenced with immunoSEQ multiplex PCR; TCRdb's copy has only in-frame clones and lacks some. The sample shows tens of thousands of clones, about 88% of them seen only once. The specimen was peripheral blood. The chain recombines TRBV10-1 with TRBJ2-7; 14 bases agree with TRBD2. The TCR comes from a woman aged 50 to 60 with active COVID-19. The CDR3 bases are TGCGCCAGCAGTGAGGGGACTAGCGGGAGAGGCGAGCAGTACTTC. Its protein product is CASSEGTSGRGEQYF.